What follows are 9 T cell receptor beta chains derived from one specimen sequenced in a study of shared clonotypes between healthy human individuals (dated by TCRdb to the early 2020s). The receptor library was made with the immunoSEQ multiplex PCR assay. TCRdb obtained this table from immuneACCESS and retained in-frame rearrangements with V and J assigned. These tables miss some clones; where compared with another copy, unresolved V genes account for less than half of the shortfall, and the remainder is unexplained. This sample has some 240,000 clones in its table, and about 69% of those were observed once. The biggest ten clones account for 11% of the sample. The sample comprised memory CD4+ T cells sorted from blood. According to the study, the label for this sample's cell subset or site signals: CD45RA-negative fraction. The receptor source for this set is a man in his thirties or forties in good health.

The chain carries TRBV5-4 and TRBJ1-5, with a possible D match to TRBD1 (5 bases). The CDR3 totals 16 residues. In germline, CDR1 is SGHNT, CDR2 YYREEE (reference sequence). The ends were cut back, 0 bases at V and 7 bases at J, with 17 bases in the middle. CDR3 sequence reads: CASSLGLRLSGQPQHF. The CDR3 DNA is TGTGCCAGCAGCTTGGGGCTGCGGCTTTCAGGGCAGCCCCAGCATTTT.

The chain couples TRBV2 to TRBJ2-4, with D perhaps TRBD1 or TRBD2 (5 bases each). V was cut by 7 bases and J by 1 base, with 26 bases left in between. Looked up from germline, CDR1 is SNHLY and CDR2 is FYNNEI. CDR3 length: 19 residues. CDR3 bases: TGTGCCAGCACCATACGGGGCTTCCTACGCGAGAGTGCCAAAAACATTCAGTACTTC. Its translation is CASTIRGFLRESAKNIQYF. Drawing the rest from reference TRBV2 and TRBJ2-4, the complete variable domain is EPEVTQTPSHQVTQMGQEVILRCVPISNHLYFYWYRQILGQKVEFLVSFYNNEISEKSEIFDDQFSVERPDGSNFTLKIRSTKLEDSAMYFCASTIRGFLRESAKNIQYFGAGTRLSVL.

The CDR3 sequence: CASSQDGQRNYNEQFF. The CDR3 nucleotides are TGCGCCAGCAGCCAAGATGGGCAGCGCAACTACAATGAGCAGTTCTTC. The chain links TRBV4-3 to TRBJ2-1; no firm D call. Trimming pared 0 bases from V and 3 bases from J, leaving 12 bases between. From germline, CDR1 is LGHNA and CDR2 YSLEER. This CDR3 comprises 16 residues.

CDR3 DNA sequence: TGTGCCAGCAGTACATGGGGTAGCGGGAATATCGGGCAGTTCTTC. Its translation: CASSTWGSGNIGQFF. J is TRBJ2-1 and V is TRBV25-1; 8 bases are a match to TRBD2. J was trimmed by 12 bases and V by 5 bases; bases with no gene match: 15. There are 15 residues in the CDR3. Germline V lookup: CDR1 MGHDK, CDR2 SYGVNS.

This clone was seen only a few times. The V and J genes are TRBV10-3 and TRBJ1-3, with 7 bases matching TRBD1. CDR1 and CDR2 from the germline V gene are ENHRY and SYGVKD. The CDR3 has 15 amino acids. Germline trimming cut 7 bases from V and 3 bases from J; bases unmatched to any gene: 9. DNA for the CDR3: TGTGCCATCAACAACGACAGGGTTAGTGGAAACACCATATATTTT. Translating it yields CAINNDRVSGNTIYF.

The rearrangement uses TRBV15 and TRBJ2-3, with D tentatively TRBD1 or TRBD2 (6 bases each). V gave up 5 bases and J gave up 0 bases, with 15 bases separating them. The germline CDR1 and CDR2 sequences are LNHNV and YYDKDF (reference sequence). The CDR3 extends over 16 amino acids. CDR3 sequence (DNA): TGTGCCACCAGCGGGGGCTTAGCGGCAAGCACAGATACGCAGTATTTT. It codes for CATSGGLAASTDTQYF.

The chain has TRBV5-1 and TRBJ2-1; the D is unclear. Germline V gene data show CDR1 as SGHRS and CDR2 as YFSETQ. The CDR3 has 13 amino acids. V lost 0 bases and J 10 bases, leaving 11 bases between the germline ends. CDR3 in DNA: TGCGCCAGCAGCTTGGAGGGCCTCGGGGAGCAGTTCTTC. It is translated as CASSLEGLGEQFF.

This clone occurred a few times. The gene calls are TRBV7-9 and TRBJ1-1; D is unresolved. Trimming removed 5 bases at V and 1 base at J, with 8 bases between. The CDR3 loop spans 13 amino acids. Germline V lookup: CDR1 SEHNR, CDR2 FQNEAQ (reference sequence). The CDR3 coding sequence is TGTGCCAGCAGCCTCCAGTGGAACACTGAAGCTTTCTTT. This codes for CASSLQWNTEAFF.

The chain employs TRBV7-9 and TRBJ2-5; D may be TRBD1 or TRBD2 (5 bases each). Per germline, CDR1 SEHNR and CDR2 FQNEAQ (reference sequence). The ends were cut back, 3 bases at V and 5 bases at J, with 13 bases in the middle. The CDR3 sequence is 14 residues long. CDR3 nucleotides: TGTGCCAGCAGCTTTCAGGGTGGGGGTGAGACCCAGTACTTC. Translation gives CASSFQGGGETQYF.